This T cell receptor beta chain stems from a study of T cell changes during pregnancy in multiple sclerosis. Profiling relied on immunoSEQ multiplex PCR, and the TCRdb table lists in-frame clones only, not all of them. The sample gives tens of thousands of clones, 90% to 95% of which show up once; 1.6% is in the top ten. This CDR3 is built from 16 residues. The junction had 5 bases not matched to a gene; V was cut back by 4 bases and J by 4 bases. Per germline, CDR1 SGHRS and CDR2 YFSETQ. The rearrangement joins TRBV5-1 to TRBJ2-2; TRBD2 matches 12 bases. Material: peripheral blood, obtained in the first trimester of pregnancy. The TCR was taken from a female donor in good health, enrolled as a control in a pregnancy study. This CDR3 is CASSPSGRAGTGELFF. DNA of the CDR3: TGCGCCAGCAGCCCTAGCGGGAGGGCCGGCACCGGGGAGCTGTTTTTT.